This TCR beta chain derives from a study of blood T cell repertoires in COVID-19. Study-wide context: The origin of the acute and convalescent COVID-19 samples was the United States, Italy and Spain.

The study drew participants aged about 18 to 89 years from approximately 25 US areas. This clone has only one observation. The junction had 4 bases not matched to a gene; V was cut back by 5 bases and J by 1 base. Germline CDR1 MNHEY, CDR2 SMNVEV (reference sequence). The CDR3 totals 14 residues. Per the original data handling: Reference gene primer amplification yielded estimated nucleated cell counts. Libraries were prepared by immunoSEQ multiplex PCR; TCRdb keeps only in-frame clonotypes and omits some of them. V, J and clone size derive from that table, while D and trimming were established from the DNA sequence. Counted here are 250,000 to 300,000 clones, 80% to 90% occurring once; the ten biggest clones make up roughly a sixth.

The receptor's source is a man between 18 and 29 years old who had recovered from COVID-19. The chain combines TRBV27 with TRBJ1-1; 7 bases are shared with TRBD1. The sequenced sample was PBMCs or T cells enriched from blood (not recorded which). The CDR3 DNA follows: TGTGCCAGCAGTGGAAACAGGGGGAACACTGAAGCTTTCTTT. It specifies CASSGNRGNTEAFF.